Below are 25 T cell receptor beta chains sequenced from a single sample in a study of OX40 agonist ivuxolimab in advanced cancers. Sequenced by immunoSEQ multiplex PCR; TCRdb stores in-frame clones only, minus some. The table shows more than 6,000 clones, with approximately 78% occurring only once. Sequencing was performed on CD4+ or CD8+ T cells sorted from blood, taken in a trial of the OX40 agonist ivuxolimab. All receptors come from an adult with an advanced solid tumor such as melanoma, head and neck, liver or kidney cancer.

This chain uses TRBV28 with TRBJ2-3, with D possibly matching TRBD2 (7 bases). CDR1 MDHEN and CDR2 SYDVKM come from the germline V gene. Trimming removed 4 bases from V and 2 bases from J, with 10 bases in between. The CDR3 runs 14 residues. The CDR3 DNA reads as TGTGCCAGCAGTTCGGGGGGCCCCACAGATACGCAGTATTTT. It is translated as CASSSGGPTDTQYF.

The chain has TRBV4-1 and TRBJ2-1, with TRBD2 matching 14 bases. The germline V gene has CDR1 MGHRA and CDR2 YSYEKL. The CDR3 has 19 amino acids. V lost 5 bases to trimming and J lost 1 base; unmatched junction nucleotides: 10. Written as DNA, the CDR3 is TGCGCCAGCAGCTACATCATGGGACTAGCGGGGGAATCCTACAATGAGCAGTTCTTC. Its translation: CASSYIMGLAGESYNEQFF.

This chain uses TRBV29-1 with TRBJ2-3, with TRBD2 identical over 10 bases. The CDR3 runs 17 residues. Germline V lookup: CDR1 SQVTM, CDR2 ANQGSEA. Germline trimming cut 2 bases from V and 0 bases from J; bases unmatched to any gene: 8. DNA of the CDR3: TGCAGCGTTGAAATTCTAGCGGGGGTGATTAGCACAGATACGCAGTATTTT. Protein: CSVEILAGVISTDTQYF.

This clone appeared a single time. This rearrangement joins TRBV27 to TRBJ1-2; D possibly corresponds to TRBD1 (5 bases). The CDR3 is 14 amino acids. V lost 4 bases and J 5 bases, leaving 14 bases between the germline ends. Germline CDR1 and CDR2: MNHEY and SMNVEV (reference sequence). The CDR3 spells CASSYSQGGYGYTF. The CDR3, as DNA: TGTGCCAGCAGTTACTCCCAGGGAGGATATGGCTACACCTTC.

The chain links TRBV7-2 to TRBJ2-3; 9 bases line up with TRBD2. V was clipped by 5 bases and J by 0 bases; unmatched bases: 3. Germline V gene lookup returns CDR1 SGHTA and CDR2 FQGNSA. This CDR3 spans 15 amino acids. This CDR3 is CASSVLAGSTDTQYF. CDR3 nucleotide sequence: TGTGCCAGCAGCGTGCTAGCGGGGAGCACAGATACGCAGTATTTT.

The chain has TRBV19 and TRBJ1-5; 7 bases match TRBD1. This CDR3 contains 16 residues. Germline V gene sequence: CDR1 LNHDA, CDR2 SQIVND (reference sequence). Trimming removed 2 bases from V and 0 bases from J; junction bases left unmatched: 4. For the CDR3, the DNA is TGTGCCAGTAGTATACCGGGACAGTTTAGCAATCAGCCCCAGCATTTT. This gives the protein CASSIPGQFSNQPQHF.

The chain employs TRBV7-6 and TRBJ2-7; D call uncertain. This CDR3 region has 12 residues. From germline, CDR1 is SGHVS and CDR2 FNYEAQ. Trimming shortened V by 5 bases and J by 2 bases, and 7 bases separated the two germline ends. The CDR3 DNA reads TGTGCCAGCAGCACCGGTACCTACGAGCAGTACTTC. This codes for CASSTGTYEQYF.

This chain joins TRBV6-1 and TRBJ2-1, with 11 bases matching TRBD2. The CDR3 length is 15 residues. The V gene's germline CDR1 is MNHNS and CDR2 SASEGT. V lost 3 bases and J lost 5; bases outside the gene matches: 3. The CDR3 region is CASSDPGLADNEQFF. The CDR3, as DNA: TGTGCCAGCAGTGACCCGGGACTAGCGGACAATGAGCAGTTCTTC.

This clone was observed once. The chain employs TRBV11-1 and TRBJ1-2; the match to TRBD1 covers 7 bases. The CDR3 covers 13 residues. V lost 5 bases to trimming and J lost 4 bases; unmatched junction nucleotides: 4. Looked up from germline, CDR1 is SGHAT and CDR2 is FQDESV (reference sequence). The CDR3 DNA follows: TGTGCCAGCAGCCCGACAGGGACCTATGGCTACACCTTC. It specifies CASSPTGTYGYTF.

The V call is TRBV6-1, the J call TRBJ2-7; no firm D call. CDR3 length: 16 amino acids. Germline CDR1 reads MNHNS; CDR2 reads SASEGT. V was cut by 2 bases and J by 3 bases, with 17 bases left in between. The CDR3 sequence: CASSEKVTLSGYEQYF. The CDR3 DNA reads TGTGCCAGCAGTGAAAAGGTTACACTATCTGGCTACGAGCAGTACTTC.

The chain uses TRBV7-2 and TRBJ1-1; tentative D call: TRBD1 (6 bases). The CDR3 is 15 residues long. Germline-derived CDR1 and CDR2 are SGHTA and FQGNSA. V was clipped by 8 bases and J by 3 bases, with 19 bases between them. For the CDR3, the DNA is TGTGCCAGCTTACAGGGTTCCGAGGGGTACACTGAAGCTTTCTTT. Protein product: CASLQGSEGYTEAFF. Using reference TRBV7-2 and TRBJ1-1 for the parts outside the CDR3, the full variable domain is GAGVSQSPSNKVTEKGKDVELRCDPISGHTALYWYRQSLGQGLEFLIYFQGNSAPDKSGLPSDRFSAERTGGSVSTLTIQRTQQEDSAVYLCASLQGSEGYTEAFFGQGTRLTVV.

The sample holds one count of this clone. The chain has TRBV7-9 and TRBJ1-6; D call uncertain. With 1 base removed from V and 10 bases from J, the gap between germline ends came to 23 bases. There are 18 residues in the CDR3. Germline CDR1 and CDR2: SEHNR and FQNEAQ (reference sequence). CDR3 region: CASSLDNDEGHEGSPLHF. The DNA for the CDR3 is TGTGCCAGCAGCTTAGACAACGACGAGGGCCACGAGGGATCACCCCTCCACTTT.

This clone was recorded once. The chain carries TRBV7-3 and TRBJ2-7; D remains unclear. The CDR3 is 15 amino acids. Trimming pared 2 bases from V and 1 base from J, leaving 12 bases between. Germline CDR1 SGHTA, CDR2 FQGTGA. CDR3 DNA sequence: TGTGCCAGCAGCTTATGGGCAGGACCGTCCTACGAGCAGTACTTC. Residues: CASSLWAGPSYEQYF.

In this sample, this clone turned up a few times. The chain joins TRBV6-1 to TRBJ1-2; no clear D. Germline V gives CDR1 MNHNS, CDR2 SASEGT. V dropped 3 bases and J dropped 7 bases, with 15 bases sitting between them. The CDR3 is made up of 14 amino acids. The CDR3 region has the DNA TGTGCCAGCAGTGAGGCCATACAGTTTGGTGGCTACACCTTC. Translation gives CASSEAIQFGGYTF.

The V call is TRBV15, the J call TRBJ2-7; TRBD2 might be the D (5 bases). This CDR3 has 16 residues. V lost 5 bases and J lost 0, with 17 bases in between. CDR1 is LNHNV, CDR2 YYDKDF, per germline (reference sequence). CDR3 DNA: TGTGCCACCAGCCTACGGGGTGGGTCCAGCTCCTACGAGCAGTACTTC. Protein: CATSLRGGSSSYEQYF.

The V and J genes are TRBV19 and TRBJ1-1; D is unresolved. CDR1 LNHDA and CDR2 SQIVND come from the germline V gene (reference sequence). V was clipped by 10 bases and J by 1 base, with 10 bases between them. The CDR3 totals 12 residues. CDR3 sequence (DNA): TGTGCCACTACCAACGGGAACACTGAAGCTTTCTTT. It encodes CATTNGNTEAFF.

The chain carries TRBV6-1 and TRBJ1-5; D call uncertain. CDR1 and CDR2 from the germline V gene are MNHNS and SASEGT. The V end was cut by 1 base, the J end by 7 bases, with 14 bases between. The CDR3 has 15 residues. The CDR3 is CASSEGGPGYQPQHF. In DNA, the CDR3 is TGTGCCAGCAGTGAAGGCGGACCGGGGTACCAGCCCCAGCATTTT.

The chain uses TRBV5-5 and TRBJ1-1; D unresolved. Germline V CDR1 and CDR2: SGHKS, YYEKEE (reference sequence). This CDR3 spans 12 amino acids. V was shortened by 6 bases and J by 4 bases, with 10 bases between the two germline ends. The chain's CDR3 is CASILGGTEAFF. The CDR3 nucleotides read TGTGCCAGCATCCTCGGCGGCACTGAAGCTTTCTTT.

CDR3 protein: CASRKNTEAFF. Written as DNA, the CDR3 is TGCGCCAGCAGAAAGAACACTGAAGCTTTCTTT. This chain joins TRBV5-1 and TRBJ1-1; D is unclear. The CDR3 extends over 11 amino acids. The germline gives CDR1 SGHRS, CDR2 YFSETQ. The V and J ends lost 5 bases and 1 base respectively, with 3 bases between them.

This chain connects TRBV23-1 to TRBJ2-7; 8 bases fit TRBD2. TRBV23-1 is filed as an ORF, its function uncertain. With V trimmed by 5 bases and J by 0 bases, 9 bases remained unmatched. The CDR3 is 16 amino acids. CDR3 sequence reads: CASSYPRGGSSYEQYF. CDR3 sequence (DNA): TGCGCCAGCAGTTACCCCCGGGGGGGGAGCTCCTACGAGCAGTACTTC.

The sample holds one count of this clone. The chain's CDR3 is CASSEDRGQGIGELFF. CDR3 DNA sequence: TGTGCCAGCAGTGAAGACCGCGGGCAGGGCATCGGGGAGCTGTTTTTT. This chain joins TRBV6-1 and TRBJ2-2, with D perhaps given as TRBD1 or TRBD2 (5 bases each). Germline-derived CDR1 and CDR2 are MNHNS and SASEGT. The V gene lost 1 base and the J gene lost 7 bases, with 16 bases spanning the gap. CDR3 length: 16 amino acids.

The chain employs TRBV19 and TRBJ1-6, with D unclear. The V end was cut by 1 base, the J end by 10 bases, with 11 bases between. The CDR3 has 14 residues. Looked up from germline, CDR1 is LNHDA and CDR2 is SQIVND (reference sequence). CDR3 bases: TGTGCCAGTAGTATAGTCGTGATTGGGTCACCCCTCCACTTT. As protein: CASSIVVIGSPLHF.

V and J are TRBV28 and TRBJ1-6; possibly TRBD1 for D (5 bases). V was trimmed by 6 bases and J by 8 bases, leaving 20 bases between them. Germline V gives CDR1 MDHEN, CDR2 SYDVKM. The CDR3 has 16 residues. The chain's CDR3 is CASSPRAIIRDSPLHF. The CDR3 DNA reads TGTGCCAGCAGCCCCCGGGCCATTATCAGGGATTCACCCCTCCACTTT.

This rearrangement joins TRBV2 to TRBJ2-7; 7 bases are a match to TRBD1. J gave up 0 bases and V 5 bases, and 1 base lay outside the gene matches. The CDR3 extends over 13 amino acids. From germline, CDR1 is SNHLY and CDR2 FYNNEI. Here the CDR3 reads CASSWTGSYEQYF. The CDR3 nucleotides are TGTGCCAGCAGTTGGACAGGCTCCTACGAGCAGTACTTC.

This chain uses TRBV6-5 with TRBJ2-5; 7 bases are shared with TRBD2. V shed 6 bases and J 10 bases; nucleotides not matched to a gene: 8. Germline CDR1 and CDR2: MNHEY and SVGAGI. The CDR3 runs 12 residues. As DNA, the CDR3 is TGTGCCAGCAGCCTCGGAGGCGGGGGCCAGTACTTC. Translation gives CASSLGGGGQYF.